This TCR beta chain was profiled in a study of vaccination and CD4 T cells after COVID-19. About the research overall: At a median around 65 days (range 14 to 241) after dose two, post-vaccine samples were obtained.

Treatment noted: approximately 10-day PBMC culture with coronavirus spike peptide pools or control peptides (ViraFEST assay). Cells were cultured for approximately ten days, and then CD4+ T cells were isolated by negative selection. Concerning this clonotype: The antigen is not known.

V was clipped by 5 bases and J by 1 base, with 11 bases between them. The CDR3 runs 14 residues. From germline, CDR1 is SEHNR and CDR2 FQNEAQ (reference sequence). The Oncomine TCR Beta short-read assay was applied to DNA of cultured CD4+ T cells. Cultured CD4+ T cells yielded the extracted genomic DNA. TCRdb called the PCR reads again in MiXCR, with one record for every CDR3 protein. The table shows 15,000 to 20,000 distinct CDR3 sequences, with approximately 53% occurring only once. Sample: CD4+ T cells from blood, cultured in vitro, taken before SARS-CoV-2 vaccination. The gene calls are TRBV7-9 and TRBJ1-1; possibly TRBD1 for D (6 bases). The origin of this receptor is a human donor who had recovered from COVID-19. The CDR3 sequence is CASSSSGANTEAFF. The DNA of the CDR3 is TGTGCCAGCAGCAGCTCAGGGGCGAACACTGAAGCTTTCTTT.